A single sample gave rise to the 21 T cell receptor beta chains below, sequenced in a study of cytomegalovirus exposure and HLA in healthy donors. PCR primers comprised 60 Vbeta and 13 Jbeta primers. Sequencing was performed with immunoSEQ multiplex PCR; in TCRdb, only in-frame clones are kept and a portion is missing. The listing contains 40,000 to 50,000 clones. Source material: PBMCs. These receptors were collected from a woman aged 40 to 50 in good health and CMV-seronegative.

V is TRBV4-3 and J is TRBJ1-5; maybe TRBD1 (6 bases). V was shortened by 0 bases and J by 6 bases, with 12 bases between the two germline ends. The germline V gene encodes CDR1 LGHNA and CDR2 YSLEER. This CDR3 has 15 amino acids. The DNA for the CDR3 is TGCGCCAGCAGCCAAGATTTAATAGGGGGTCAGCCCCAGCATTTT. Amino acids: CASSQDLIGGQPQHF.

The CDR3 loop is CASSQPPDRGGTEAFF. The DNA of the CDR3 is TGCGCCAGCAGCCAACCCCCCGACAGGGGAGGTACTGAAGCTTTCTTT. The chain combines TRBV4-1 with TRBJ1-1, with TRBD1 identical over 8 bases. With V trimmed by 2 bases and J by 5 bases, 10 bases remained unmatched. The CDR3 spans 16 residues. Germline CDR1 is MGHRA and CDR2 is YSYEKL.

The CDR3 nucleotides read TGTGCCAGCAGCTTGGGTACCGAGTTCAATGAGCAGTTCTTC. Protein sequence: CASSLGTEFNEQFF. The chain joins TRBV5-4 to TRBJ2-1; D is ambiguous. Per the germline V gene, CDR1 is SGHNT and CDR2 is YYREEE (reference sequence). CDR3 length: 14 amino acids. The V end lost 0 bases, the J end lost 6 bases, and 10 bases lay between the germline ends.

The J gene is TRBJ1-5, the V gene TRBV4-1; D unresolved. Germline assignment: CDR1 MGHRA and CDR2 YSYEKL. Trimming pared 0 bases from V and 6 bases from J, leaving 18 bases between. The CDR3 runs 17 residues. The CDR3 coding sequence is TGCGCCAGCAGCCAAGATGGGTGGGGAGGGTACACTCAGCCCCAGCATTTT. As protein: CASSQDGWGGYTQPQHF.

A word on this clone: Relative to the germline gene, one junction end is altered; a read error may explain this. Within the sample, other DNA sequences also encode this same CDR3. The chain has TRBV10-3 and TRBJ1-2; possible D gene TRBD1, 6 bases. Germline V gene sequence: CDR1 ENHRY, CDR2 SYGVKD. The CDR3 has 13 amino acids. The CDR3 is CAISPGGLYGYTF. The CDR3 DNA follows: TGCGCCATCAGCCCCGGGGGGCTCTATGGCTACACCTTC.

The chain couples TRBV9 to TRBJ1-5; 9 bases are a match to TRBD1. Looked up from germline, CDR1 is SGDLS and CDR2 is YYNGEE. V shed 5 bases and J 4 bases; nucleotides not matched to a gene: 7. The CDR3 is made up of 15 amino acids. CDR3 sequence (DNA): TGTGCCAGCAGTCTTACAGGGGGCAGGAATCAGCCCCAGCATTTT. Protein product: CASSLTGGRNQPQHF.

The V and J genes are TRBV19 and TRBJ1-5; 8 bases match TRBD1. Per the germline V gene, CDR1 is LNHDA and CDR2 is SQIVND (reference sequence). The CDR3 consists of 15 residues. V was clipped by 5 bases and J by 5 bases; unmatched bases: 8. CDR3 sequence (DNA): TGTGCCAGTAGTCGACTCCAGGGGGCCGATCAGCCCCAGCATTTT. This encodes CASSRLQGADQPQHF.

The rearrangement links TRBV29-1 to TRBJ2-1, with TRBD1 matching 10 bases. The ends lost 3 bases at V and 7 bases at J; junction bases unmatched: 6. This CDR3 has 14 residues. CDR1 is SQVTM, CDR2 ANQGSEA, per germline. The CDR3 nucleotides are TGCAGCGTTGATGGGACAGGGGATACAAATGAGCAGTTCTTC. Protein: CSVDGTGDTNEQFF.

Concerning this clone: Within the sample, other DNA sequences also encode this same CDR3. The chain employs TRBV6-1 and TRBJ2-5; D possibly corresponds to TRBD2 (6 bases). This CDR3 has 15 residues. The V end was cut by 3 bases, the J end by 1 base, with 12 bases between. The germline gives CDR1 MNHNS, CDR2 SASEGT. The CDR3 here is CASSDNTGGQETQYF. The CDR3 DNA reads TGTGCCAGCAGTGACAATACCGGGGGCCAAGAGACCCAGTACTTC.

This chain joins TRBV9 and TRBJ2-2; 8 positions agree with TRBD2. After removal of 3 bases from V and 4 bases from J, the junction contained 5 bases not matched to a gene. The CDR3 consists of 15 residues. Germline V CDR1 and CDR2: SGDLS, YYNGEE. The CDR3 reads CASSGAGASTGELFF. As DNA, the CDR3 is TGTGCCAGCAGCGGAGCGGGGGCCTCCACCGGGGAGCTGTTTTTT.

The CDR3 protein is CSVATHHEQFF. The CDR3 DNA reads as TGCAGCGTAGCAACGCACCATGAGCAGTTCTTC. The chain is built from TRBV29-1 and TRBJ2-1, with D unresolved. CDR3 length equals 11 residues. Deletions cut 6 bases from V and 8 bases from J, with 11 bases between. Germline V CDR1 and CDR2: SQVTM, ANQGSEA.

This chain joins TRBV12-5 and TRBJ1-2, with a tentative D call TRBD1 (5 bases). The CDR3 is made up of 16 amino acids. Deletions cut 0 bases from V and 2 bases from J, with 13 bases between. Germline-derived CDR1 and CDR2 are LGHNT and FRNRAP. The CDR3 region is CASGLVLGPLNYGYTF. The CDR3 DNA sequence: TGTGCTAGTGGTTTGGTACTGGGGCCCCTAAACTATGGCTACACCTTC. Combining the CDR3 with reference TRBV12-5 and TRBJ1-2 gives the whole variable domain DARVTQTPRHKVTEMGQEVTMRCQPILGHNTVFWYRQTMMQGLELLAYFRNRAPLDDSGMPKDRFSAEMPDATLATLKIQPSEPRDSAVYFCASGLVLGPLNYGYTFGSGTRLTVV.

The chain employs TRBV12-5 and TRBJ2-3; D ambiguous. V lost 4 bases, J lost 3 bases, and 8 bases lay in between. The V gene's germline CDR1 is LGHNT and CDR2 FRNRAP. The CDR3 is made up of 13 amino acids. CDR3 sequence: CASGSSGTDTQYF. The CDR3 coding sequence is TGTGCTAGTGGTTCCTCCGGGACAGATACGCAGTATTTT.

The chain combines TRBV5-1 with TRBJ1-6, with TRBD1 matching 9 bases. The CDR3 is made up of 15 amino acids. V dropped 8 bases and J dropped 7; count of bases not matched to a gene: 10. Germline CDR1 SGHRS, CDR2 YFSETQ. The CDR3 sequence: CASQRGQGPNSPLHF. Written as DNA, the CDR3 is TGCGCCAGTCAGCGGGGACAGGGACCCAATTCACCCCTCCACTTT.

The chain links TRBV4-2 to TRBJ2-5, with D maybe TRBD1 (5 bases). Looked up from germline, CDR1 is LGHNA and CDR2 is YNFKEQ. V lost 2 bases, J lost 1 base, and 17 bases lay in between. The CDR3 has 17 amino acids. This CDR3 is CASSQSERTDSQETQYF. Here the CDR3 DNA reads TGTGCCAGCAGCCAAAGCGAGAGGACCGACAGCCAAGAGACCCAGTACTTC.

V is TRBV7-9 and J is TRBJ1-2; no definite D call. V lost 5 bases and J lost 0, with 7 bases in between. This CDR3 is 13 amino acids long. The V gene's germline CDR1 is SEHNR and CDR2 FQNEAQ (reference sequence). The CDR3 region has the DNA TGTGCCAGCAGCCTGATAGCTAACTATGGCTACACCTTC. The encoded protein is CASSLIANYGYTF.

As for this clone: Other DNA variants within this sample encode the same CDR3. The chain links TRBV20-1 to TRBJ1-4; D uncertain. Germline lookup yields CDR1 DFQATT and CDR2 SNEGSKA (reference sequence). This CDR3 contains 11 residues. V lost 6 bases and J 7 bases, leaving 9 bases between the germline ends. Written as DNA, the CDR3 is TGCAGTGCCCCCTCACTTGAAAAACTGTTTTTT. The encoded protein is CSAPSLEKLFF.

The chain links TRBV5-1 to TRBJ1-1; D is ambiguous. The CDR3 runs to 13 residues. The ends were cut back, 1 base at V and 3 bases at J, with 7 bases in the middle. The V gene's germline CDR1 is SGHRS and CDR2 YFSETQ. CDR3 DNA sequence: TGCGCCAGCAGCTTGCGGGGTGACACTGAAGCTTTCTTT. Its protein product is CASSLRGDTEAFF.

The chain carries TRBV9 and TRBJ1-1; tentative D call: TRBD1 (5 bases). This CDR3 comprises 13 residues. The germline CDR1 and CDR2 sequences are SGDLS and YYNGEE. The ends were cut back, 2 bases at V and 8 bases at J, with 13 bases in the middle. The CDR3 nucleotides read TGTGCCAGCAGCGTTGGGGGGGTTGGCGAAGCTTTCTTT. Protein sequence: CASSVGGVGEAFF. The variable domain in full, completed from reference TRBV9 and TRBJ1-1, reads DSGVTQTPKHLITATGQRVTLRCSPRSGDLSVYWYQQSLDQGLQFLIQYYNGEERAKGNILERFSAQQFPDLHSELNLSSLELGDSALYFCASSVGGVGEAFFGQGTRLTVV.

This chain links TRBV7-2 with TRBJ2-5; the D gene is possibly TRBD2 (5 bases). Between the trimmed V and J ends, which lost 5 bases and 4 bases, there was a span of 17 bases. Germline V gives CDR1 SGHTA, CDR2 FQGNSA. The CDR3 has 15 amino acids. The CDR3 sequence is CASSLQTRVGETQYF. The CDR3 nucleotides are TGTGCCAGCAGCCTCCAGACGAGGGTGGGAGAGACCCAGTACTTC.

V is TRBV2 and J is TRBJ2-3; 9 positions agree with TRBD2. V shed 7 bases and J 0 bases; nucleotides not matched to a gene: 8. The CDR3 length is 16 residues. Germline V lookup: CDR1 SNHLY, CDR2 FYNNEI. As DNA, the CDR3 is TGTGCCAGCACCAATGGGCTAGCGGGAAGCACAGATACGCAGTATTTT. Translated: CASTNGLAGSTDTQYF.